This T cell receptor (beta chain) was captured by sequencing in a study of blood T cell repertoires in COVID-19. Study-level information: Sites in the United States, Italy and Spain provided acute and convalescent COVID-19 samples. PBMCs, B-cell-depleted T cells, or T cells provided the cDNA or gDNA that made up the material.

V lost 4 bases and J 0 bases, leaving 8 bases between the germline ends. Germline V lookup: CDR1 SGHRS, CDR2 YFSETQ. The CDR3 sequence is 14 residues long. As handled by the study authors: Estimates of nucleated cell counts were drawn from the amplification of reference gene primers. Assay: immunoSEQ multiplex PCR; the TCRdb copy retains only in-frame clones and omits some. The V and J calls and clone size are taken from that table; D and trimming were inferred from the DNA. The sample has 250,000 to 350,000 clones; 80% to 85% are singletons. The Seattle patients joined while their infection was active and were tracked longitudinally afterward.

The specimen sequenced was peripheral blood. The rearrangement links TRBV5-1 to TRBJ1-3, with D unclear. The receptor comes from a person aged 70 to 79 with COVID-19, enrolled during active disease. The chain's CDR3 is CASSQQSSGNTIYF. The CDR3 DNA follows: TGCGCCAGCAGCCAACAGAGCTCTGGAAACACCATATATTTT. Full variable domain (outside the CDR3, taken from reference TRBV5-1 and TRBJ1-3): KAGVTQTPRYLIKTRGQQVTLSCSPISGHRSVSWYQQTPGQGLQFLFEYFSETQRNKGNFPGRFSGRQFSNSRSEMNVSTLELGDSALYLCASSQQSSGNTIYFGEGSWLTVV.